Here is one T cell receptor (beta chain) with its context. The CDR3 totals 14 residues. CDR1 and CDR2 (germline): SNHLY, FYNNEI. The V and J ends lost 5 bases and 3 bases respectively, with 11 bases between them. This sample is drawn from a study of cytomegalovirus exposure and HLA in healthy donors. This PCR relied on a set of 60 Vbeta primers and 13 Jbeta primers. Using immunoSEQ multiplex PCR, the repertoire was profiled, and TCRdb retains in-frame clones only, with some absent. The sample has over 150,000 clones, about four fifths seen once; the top ten hold 1%. The chain uses TRBV2 and TRBJ2-4, with a possible D match to TRBD1 (6 bases). The receptor was derived from a woman in her forties or fifties in good health and CMV-seropositive. Material: PBMCs. The CDR3 region is CASSRGQSKNIQYF. CDR3 in DNA: TGTGCCAGCAGTCGCGGACAGAGCAAAAACATTCAGTACTTC.